The source of this T cell receptor beta chain is a study of shared clonotypes between healthy human individuals. The wider study: Participating donors consisted of two women and a few men aged 18 to 49. Study-wide points: All-four-donor shared clonotypes had higher generation probabilities than non-shared clonotypes did. Larger estimated richness was generally seen in naive subsets than in memory subsets.

In the original processing: Junction-only sequences without quality scores came from ImmunoSEQ, so filtering differed. Here immunoSEQ multiplex PCR was the method, and the copy in TCRdb shows in-frame clones only, minus some. V and J calls and clone size come straight from that table; D and trimming were deduced from the DNA. Of roughly 1,100,000 clones in the sample, about three quarters were seen once. Germline-derived CDR1 and CDR2 are SGHRS and YFSETQ. Trimming shortened V by 4 bases and J by 0 bases, and 13 bases separated the two germline ends. The CDR3 runs 15 residues. A single count supports this clone. Its antigen is not known.

Sequenced input: memory CD4+ T cells sorted from blood. Subset specified: CD45RA-negative fraction. The gene calls are TRBV5-1 and TRBJ2-5, with D perhaps matching TRBD1 (6 bases). The TCR sequence derives from a man aged 18 to 29 in good health. The CDR3 DNA is TGCGCCAGCAGCCGCAGGGGAATCGACCAAGAGACCCAGTACTTC. Translation: CASSRRGIDQETQYF.